This T cell receptor beta chain was recorded in a study of T cells in Graves' hyperthyroidism and ophthalmopathy. Overall study findings and caveats: Most thyroid clonotypes that were expanded above 0.001 also turned up in blood.

RNA transcripts gave rise to amplified TCR beta CDR3 regions. During a first-round RT-PCR of the TCR CDR3, the HTBI primer set was used. Each CDR3 protein gets one entry after TCRdb re-called the multiplex PCR reads with MiXCR. Among almost 600,000 distinct CDR3 sequences listed, 35% to 55% were seen once. The CDR3 runs 17 residues. The trim removed 2 bases at V and 3 bases at J, leaving 9 bases unmatched. The germline V gene has CDR1 KGHDR and CDR2 SFDVKD. This clonotype has ten or more counts. What it binds is unknown. This chain uses TRBV24-1 with TRBJ1-2, with 9 bases fitting TRBD1. The specimen was peripheral blood or thyroid tissue (not recorded which). The sequence derives from a woman aged 18-29 years with Graves' hyperthyroidism. The CDR3 is CATSDSTGGRGDYGYTF. The CDR3 nucleotides are TGTGCCACCAGTGATTCTACAGGGGGCAGGGGTGACTATGGCTACACCTTC.